Listed here is a single T cell receptor beta chain. The record originates from a study of blood T cell repertoires in COVID-19. Study-wide context: Acute-phase and convalescent COVID-19 samples originated in the United States, Italy and Spain.

The CDR3 sequence is 15 residues long. CDR1 and CDR2 (germline): ENHRY, SYGVKD. Trimming took off 5 bases at V and 2 bases at J, with 15 bases between the two ends. The method was immunoSEQ multiplex PCR; TCRdb's version includes in-frame clones alone and lacks a portion of them. This table holds 100,000 to 150,000 clones, around 87% found once. This TCR came from a man aged 45-60 years with acute or convalescent COVID-19. The chain couples TRBV10-3 to TRBJ1-2; weak D call: TRBD1 (6 bases). Sequences were obtained from peripheral blood. CDR3 protein: CAISTTGTMNYGYTF. The CDR3 nucleotides are TGTGCCATCAGTACGACCGGGACAATGAACTATGGCTACACCTTC.